This TCR beta chain was retrieved from a study of beta chain features in type 1 diabetes. Expressed TCRB transcripts were sequenced because the entire RNA isolate underwent reverse transcription. Only in-frame clones appear in the TCRdb table, and some are missing; sequencing was by immunoSEQ multiplex PCR. The sample lists around 350,000 clones, around an eighth occurring once. Germline lookup yields CDR1 SGHAT and CDR2 FQNNGV. Trimming stripped 2 bases from V and 5 bases from J, with 12 bases between. The CDR3 sequence is 14 residues long. The V call is TRBV11-2, the J call TRBJ2-5; TRBD2 is a possible D gene (7 bases). Material: naive CD4+ T cells from blood. The receptor was isolated from a man younger than 35 in good health. The CDR3 nucleotides read TGTGCCAGCAGCTTACGGGGGGCGGGGGAGACCCAGTACTTC. This sequence encodes CASSLRGAGETQYF.